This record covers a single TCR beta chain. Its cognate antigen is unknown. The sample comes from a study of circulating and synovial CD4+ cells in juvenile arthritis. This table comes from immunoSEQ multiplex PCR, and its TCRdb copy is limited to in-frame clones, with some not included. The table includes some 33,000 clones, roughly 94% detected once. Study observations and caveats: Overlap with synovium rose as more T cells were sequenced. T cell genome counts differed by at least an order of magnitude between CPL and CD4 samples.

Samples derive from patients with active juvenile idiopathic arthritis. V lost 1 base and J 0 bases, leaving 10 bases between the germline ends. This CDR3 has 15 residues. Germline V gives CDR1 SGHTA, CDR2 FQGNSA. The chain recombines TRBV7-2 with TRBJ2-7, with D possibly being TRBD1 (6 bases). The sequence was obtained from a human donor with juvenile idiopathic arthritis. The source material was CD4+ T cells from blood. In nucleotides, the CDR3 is TGTGCCAGCAGCTTAGACAGGGCAAACTCCTACGAGCAGTACTTC. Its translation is CASSLDRANSYEQYF.